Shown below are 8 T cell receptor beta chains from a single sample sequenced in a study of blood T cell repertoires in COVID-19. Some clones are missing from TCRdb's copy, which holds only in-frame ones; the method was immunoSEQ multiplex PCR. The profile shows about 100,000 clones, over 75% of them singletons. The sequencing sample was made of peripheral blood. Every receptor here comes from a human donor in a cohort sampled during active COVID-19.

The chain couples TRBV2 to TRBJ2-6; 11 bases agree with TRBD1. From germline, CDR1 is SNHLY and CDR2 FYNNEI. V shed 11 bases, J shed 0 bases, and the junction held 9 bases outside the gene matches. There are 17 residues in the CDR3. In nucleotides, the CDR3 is TGTGCCGGGCACCGGGACAGGGGGTTCTCTGGGGCCAACGTCCTGACTTTC. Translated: CAGHRDRGFSGANVLTF.

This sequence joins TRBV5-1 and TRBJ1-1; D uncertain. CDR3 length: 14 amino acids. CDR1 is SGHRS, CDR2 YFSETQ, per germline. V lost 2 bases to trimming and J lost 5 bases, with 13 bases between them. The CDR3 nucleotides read TGCGCCAGCAGCTTTGCACTACCGGGGACTGAAGCTTTCTTT. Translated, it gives CASSFALPGTEAFF.

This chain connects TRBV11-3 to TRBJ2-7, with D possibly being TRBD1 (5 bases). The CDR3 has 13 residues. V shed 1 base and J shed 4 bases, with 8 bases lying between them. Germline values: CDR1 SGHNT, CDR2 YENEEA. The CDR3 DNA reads TGTGCCAGCAGCTTAGGGGGCGAGTACGAGCAGTACTTC. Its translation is CASSLGGEYEQYF.

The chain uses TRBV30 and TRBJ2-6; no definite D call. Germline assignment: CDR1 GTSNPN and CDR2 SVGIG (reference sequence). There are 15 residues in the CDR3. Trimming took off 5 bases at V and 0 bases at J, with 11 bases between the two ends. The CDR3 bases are TGTGCCTGGCACAACCGGGTCTCTGGGGCCAACGTCCTGACTTTC. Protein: CAWHNRVSGANVLTF.

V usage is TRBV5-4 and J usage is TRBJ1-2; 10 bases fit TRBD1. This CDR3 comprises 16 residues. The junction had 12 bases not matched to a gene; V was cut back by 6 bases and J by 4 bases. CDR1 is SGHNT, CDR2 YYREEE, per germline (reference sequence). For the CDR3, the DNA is TGTGCCAGCACCCCTGGCGGGACAGGGGATACCTATGGCTACACCTTC. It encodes CASTPGGTGDTYGYTF. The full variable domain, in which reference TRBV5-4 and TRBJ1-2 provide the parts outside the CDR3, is ETGVTQSPTHLIKTRGQQVTLRCSSQSGHNTVSWYQQALGQGPQFIFQYYREEENGRGNFPPRFSGLQFPNYSSELNVNALELDDSALYLCASTPGGTGDTYGYTFGSGTRLTVV.

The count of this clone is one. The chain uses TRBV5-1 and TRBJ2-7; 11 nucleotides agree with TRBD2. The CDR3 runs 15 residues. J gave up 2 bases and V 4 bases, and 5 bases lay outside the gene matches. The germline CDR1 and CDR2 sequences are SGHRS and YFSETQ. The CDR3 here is CASSPTSGVTYEQYF. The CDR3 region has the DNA TGCGCCAGCAGCCCGACTAGCGGGGTTACCTACGAGCAGTACTTC.

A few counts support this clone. The CDR3 protein is CASSRGLADAGELFF. CDR3 coding DNA: TGCGCCAGCAGCCGGGGACTAGCGGACGCCGGGGAGCTGTTTTTT. The chain joins TRBV4-1 to TRBJ2-2; 11 nucleotides match TRBD2. This CDR3 has 15 residues. Trimming took 4 bases from V and 6 from J; bases not matched to a gene: 4. Per the germline V gene, CDR1 is MGHRA and CDR2 is YSYEKL.

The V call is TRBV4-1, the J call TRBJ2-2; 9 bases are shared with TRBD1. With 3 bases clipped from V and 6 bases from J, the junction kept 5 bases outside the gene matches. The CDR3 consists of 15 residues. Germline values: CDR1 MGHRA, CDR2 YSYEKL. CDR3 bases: TGCGCCAGCAGCCAGGAGGACAGGGGTGCCGGGGAGCTGTTTTTT. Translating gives CASSQEDRGAGELFF.